Each of the 14 T cell receptor beta chains below was sequenced from the same sample in a study of blood T cell repertoires in COVID-19. Measured with immunoSEQ multiplex PCR; TCRdb has only the in-frame clones, and not every one. Among over 20,000 clones listed, more than 70% were seen once. The source material was peripheral blood. The source is a human donor in a cohort sampled during active COVID-19. The donor label of this sample is uncertain.

The genes are TRBV19 and TRBJ1-1, with 7 bases fitting TRBD1. The CDR3 contains 13 residues. Looked up from germline, CDR1 is LNHDA and CDR2 is SQIVND (reference sequence). With V trimmed by 7 bases and J by 4 bases, 6 bases remained unmatched. The DNA for the CDR3 is TGTGCCAGTAATTACAGGGGTAGCACTGAAGCTTTCTTT. It encodes CASNYRGSTEAFF.

The J gene is TRBJ1-4, the V gene TRBV11-2; 10 positions match TRBD1. This CDR3 has 14 amino acids. The trim removed 5 bases at V and 8 bases at J, leaving 5 bases unmatched. Germline lookup yields CDR1 SGHAT and CDR2 FQNNGV. CDR3 sequence: CASSPGQGEEKLFF. The CDR3 region has the DNA TGTGCCAGCAGCCCCGGACAGGGGGAAGAAAAACTGTTTTTT.

This rearrangement joins TRBV3-1 (or the pseudogene TRBV3-2) to TRBJ2-1, with TRBD1 as a possible D gene (6 bases). Trimming stripped 3 bases from V and 2 bases from J, with 17 bases between. The CDR3 extends over 17 amino acids. In germline, CDR1 is LGHDT, CDR2 YNNKEL (reference sequence). This chain's CDR3 is CASSQGRGFSTYNEQFF. CDR3 bases: TGTGCCAGCAGCCAGGGCAGGGGATTCTCTACCTACAATGAGCAGTTCTTC.

The chain links TRBV11-2 to TRBJ2-3; a weak D match, TRBD2 (5 bases). From germline, CDR1 is SGHAT and CDR2 FQNNGV. Trimming shortened V by 6 bases and J by 4 bases, and 14 bases separated the two germline ends. The CDR3 loop spans 14 amino acids. DNA for the CDR3: TGTGCCAGCAGTCTAGGAGTGGGAGCAGATACGCAGTATTTT. It yields the protein CASSLGVGADTQYF.

The count of this clone is one. The V gene is TRBV18, the J gene TRBJ2-5, with D maybe TRBD2 (6 bases). From germline, CDR1 is KGHSH and CDR2 LQKENI. Between the trimmed V and J ends, which lost 6 bases and 4 bases, there was a span of 21 bases. This CDR3 is 16 amino acids long. The CDR3 reads CASSPVLGGAGETQYF. CDR3 bases: TGTGCCAGCTCCCCCGTTCTGGGCGGGGCTGGAGAGACCCAGTACTTC.

The gene calls are TRBV19 and TRBJ1-1, with a possible D match to TRBD1 (6 bases). There are 13 residues in the CDR3. The germline V gene has CDR1 LNHDA and CDR2 SQIVND (reference sequence). The germline V and J ends were trimmed by 7 bases and 2 bases, with 11 bases remaining between them. CDR3: CASKGQRNTEAFF. The CDR3 DNA reads TGTGCCAGTAAAGGACAGCGAAACACTGAAGCTTTCTTT.

By proportion, this clone is medium-sized. The chain employs TRBV5-1 and TRBJ2-1, with a possible D match to TRBD1 (6 bases). The germline V gene encodes CDR1 SGHRS and CDR2 YFSETQ. The V end lost 1 base, the J end lost 3 bases, and 20 bases lay between the germline ends. CDR3 length: 18 residues. CDR3 in amino acids: CASSLLSPGTKNYNEQFF. The CDR3 nucleotides read TGCGCCAGCAGCTTGCTCTCCCCCGGGACAAAGAACTACAATGAGCAGTTCTTC. The variable domain in full, completed from reference TRBV5-1 and TRBJ2-1, reads KAGVTQTPRYLIKTRGQQVTLSCSPISGHRSVSWYQQTPGQGLQFLFEYFSETQRNKGNFPGRFSGRQFSNSRSEMNVSTLELGDSALYLCASSLLSPGTKNYNEQFFGPGTRLTVL.

This chain joins TRBV19 and TRBJ2-7; 7 nucleotides match TRBD2. The CDR3 consists of 14 residues. Germline V gene data show CDR1 as LNHDA and CDR2 as SQIVND (reference sequence). V lost 3 bases, J lost 6 bases, and 8 bases stayed unmatched. DNA of the CDR3: TGTGCCAGTAGTATTACCGGGGGGTTGGGCGAGCAGTACTTC. Translating it yields CASSITGGLGEQYF. Together with reference TRBV19 and TRBJ2-7, the CDR3 gives the full variable domain: DGGITQSPKYLFRKEGQNVTLSCEQNLNHDAMYWYRQDPGQGLRLIYYSQIVNDFQKGDIAEGYSVSREKKESFPLTVTSAQKNPTAFYLCASSITGGLGEQYFGPGTRLTVT.

The V and J genes are TRBV7-7 and TRBJ1-2; 8 bases match TRBD1. V gave up 5 bases and J gave up 7 bases; unmatched junction bases: 18. CDR3 size: 17 residues. Germline assignment: CDR1 SSHAT and CDR2 FNYEAQ (reference sequence). CDR3 in amino acids: CASSPFIPGTGGGGYTF. The CDR3 nucleotides are TGTGCCAGCAGCCCATTTATCCCTGGGACAGGTGGAGGTGGCTACACCTTC.

This clone was counted a single time. The rearrangement joins TRBV6-5 to TRBJ1-4, with D unresolved. The germline V and J ends were trimmed by 2 bases and 0 bases, with 4 bases remaining between them. The length of the CDR3 is 14 residues. Germline loops: CDR1 MNHEY, CDR2 SVGAGI. The chain's CDR3 is CASSYAATNEKLFF. DNA of the CDR3: TGTGCCAGCAGTTACGCGGCAACTAATGAAAAACTGTTTTTT.

The gene calls are TRBV4-1 and TRBJ2-4; 8 nucleotides line up with TRBD2. V was pared by 1 base and J by 1 base, with 12 bases of the junction left unmatched. This CDR3 comprises 19 residues. Germline-derived CDR1 and CDR2 are MGHRA and YSYEKL. This CDR3 is CASSQGDGRAAGAKNIQYF. CDR3 DNA sequence: TGCGCCAGCAGCCAAGGCGACGGGAGGGCCGCGGGTGCCAAAAACATTCAGTACTTC.

The chain employs TRBV18 and TRBJ2-5; TRBD1 matches at 9 bases. Trimming at V came to 3 bases and at J to 5 bases, leaving 7 bases not matched to a gene. Germline V gene sequence: CDR1 KGHSH, CDR2 LQKENI. The CDR3 spans 15 residues. The CDR3 coding sequence is TGTGCCAGCTCACCGGGACAGGGTTCAGTGGAGACCCAGTACTTC. This sequence encodes CASSPGQGSVETQYF.

The rearrangement joins TRBV7-2 to TRBJ1-1; TRBD1 might be the D (6 bases). The CDR3 consists of 13 residues. Trimming cost V 5 bases and J 6 bases, with 13 bases left between them. Germline CDR1 reads SGHTA; CDR2 reads FQGNSA. The CDR3 DNA is TGTGCCAGCAGCGCCTGGGACAACCCTGAAGCTTTCTTT. Its protein is CASSAWDNPEAFF.

In nucleotides, the CDR3 is TGTGCCAGCAGCTACTCATCGACGGGGACAGGGGATAATTCACCCCTCCACTTT. This translates into CASSYSSTGTGDNSPLHF. The chain is built from TRBV5-5 and TRBJ1-6; 10 nucleotides match TRBD1. The ends lost 3 bases at V and 5 bases at J; junction bases unmatched: 11. The CDR3 contains 18 residues. The germline V gene has CDR1 SGHKS and CDR2 YYEKEE (reference sequence). The full variable domain, in which reference TRBV5-5 and TRBJ1-6 provide the parts outside the CDR3, is DAGVTQSPTHLIKTRGQQVTLRCSPISGHKSVSWYQQVLGQGPQFIFQYYEKEERGRGNFPDRFSARQFPNYSSELNVNALLLGDSALYLCASSYSSTGTGDNSPLHFGNGTRLTVT.